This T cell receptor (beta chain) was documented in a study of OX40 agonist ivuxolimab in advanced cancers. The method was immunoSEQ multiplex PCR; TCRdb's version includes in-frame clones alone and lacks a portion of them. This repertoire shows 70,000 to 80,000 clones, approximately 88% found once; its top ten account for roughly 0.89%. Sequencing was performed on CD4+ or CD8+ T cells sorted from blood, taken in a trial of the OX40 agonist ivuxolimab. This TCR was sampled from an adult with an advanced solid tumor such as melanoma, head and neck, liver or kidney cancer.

The CDR3 here is CASSQDSGAGIRYEQYF. The CDR3 region has the DNA TGTGCCAGCAGCCAAGATTCTGGAGCGGGGATCCGCTACGAGCAGTACTTC. The chain has TRBV14 and TRBJ2-7, with TRBD2 matching over 7 bases. CDR1 and CDR2 from the germline V gene are SGHDN and FVKESK. With V trimmed by 0 bases and J by 3 bases, 11 bases remained unmatched. CDR3 length equals 17 residues.